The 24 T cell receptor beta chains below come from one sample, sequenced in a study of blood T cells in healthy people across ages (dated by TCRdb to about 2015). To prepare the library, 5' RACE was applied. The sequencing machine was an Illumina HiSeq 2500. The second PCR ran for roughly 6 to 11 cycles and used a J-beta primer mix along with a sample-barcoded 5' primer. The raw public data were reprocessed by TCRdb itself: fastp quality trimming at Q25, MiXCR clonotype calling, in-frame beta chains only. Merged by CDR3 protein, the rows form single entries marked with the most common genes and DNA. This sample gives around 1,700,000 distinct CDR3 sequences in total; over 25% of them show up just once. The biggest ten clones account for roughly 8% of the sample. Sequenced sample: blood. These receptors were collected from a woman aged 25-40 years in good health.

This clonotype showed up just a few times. This CDR3 reads CASSQLAGGGDTQYF. The DNA of the CDR3 is TGCGCCAGCAGCCAACTAGCGGGGGGTGGAGATACGCAGTATTTT. This chain connects TRBV4-1 to TRBJ2-3; 11 bases fit TRBD2. Per the germline V gene, CDR1 is MGHRA and CDR2 is YSYEKL. CDR3 length: 15 residues. J lost 5 bases, V lost 2 bases, and 3 bases had no gene match.

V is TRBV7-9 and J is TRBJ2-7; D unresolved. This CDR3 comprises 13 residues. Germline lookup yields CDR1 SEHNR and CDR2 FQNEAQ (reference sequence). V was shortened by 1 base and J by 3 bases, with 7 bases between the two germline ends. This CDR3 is CASSLVNIYEQYF. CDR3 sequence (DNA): TGTGCCAGCAGCTTAGTGAATATCTACGAGCAGTACTTC. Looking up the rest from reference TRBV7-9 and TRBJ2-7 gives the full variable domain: DTGVSQNPRHKITKRGQNVTFRCDPISEHNRLYWYRQTLGQGPEFLTYFQNEAQLEKSRLLSDRFSAERPKGSFSTLEIQRTEQGDSAMYLCASSLVNIYEQYFGPGTRLTVT.

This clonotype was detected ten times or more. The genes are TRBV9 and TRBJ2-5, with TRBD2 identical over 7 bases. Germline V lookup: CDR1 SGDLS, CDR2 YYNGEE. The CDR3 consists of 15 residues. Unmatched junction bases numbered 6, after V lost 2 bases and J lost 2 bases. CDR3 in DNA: TGTGCCAGCAGCGTGTTGAGCGGGGAACAAGAGACCCAGTACTTC. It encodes CASSVLSGEQETQYF. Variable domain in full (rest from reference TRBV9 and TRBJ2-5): DSGVTQTPKHLITATGQRVTLRCSPRSGDLSVYWYQQSLDQGLQFLIQYYNGEERAKGNILERFSAQQFPDLHSELNLSSLELGDSALYFCASSVLSGEQETQYFGPGTRLLVL.

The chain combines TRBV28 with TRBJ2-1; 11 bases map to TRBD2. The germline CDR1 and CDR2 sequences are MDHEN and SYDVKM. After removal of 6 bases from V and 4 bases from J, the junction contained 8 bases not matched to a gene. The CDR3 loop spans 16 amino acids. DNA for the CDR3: TGTGCCAGCAGCCGAATGACTAGCGGGGTTTACAATGAGCAGTTCTTC. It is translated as CASSRMTSGVYNEQFF.

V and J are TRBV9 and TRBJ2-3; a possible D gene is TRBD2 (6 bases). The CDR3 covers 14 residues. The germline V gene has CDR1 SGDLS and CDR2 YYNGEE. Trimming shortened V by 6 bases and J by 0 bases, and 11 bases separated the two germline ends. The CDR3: CASIAGTSTDTQYF. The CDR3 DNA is TGTGCCAGCATCGCCGGGACTAGCACAGATACGCAGTATTTT.

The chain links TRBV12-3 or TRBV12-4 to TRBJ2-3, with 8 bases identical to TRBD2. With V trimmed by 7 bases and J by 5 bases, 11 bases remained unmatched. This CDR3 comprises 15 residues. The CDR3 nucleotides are TGTGCCAGCACCCCACGAGCGGGAGTGGAAGATACGCAGTATTTT. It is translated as CASTPRAGVEDTQYF.

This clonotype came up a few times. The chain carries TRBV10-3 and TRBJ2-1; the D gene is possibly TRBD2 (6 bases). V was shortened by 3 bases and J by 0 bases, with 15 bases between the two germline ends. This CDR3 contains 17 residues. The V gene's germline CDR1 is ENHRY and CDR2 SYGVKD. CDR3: CAISDGWRENSYNEQFF. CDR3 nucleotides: TGTGCCATCAGTGACGGATGGAGGGAAAACTCCTACAATGAGCAGTTCTTC.

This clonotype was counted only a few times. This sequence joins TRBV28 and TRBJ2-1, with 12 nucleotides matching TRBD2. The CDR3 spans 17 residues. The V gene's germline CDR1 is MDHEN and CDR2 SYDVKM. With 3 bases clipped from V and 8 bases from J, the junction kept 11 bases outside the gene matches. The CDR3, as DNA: TGTGCCAGCAGTTTGGACACGATGGGACTAGCGGGCGATGAGCAGTTCTTC. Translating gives CASSLDTMGLAGDEQFF.

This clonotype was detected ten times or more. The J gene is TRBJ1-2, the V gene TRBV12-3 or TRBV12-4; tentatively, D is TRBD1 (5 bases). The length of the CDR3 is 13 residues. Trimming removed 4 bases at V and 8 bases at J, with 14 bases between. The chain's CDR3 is CASSWQGLLGYTF. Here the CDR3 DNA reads TGTGCCAGCAGTTGGCAGGGTTTATTGGGCTACACCTTC.

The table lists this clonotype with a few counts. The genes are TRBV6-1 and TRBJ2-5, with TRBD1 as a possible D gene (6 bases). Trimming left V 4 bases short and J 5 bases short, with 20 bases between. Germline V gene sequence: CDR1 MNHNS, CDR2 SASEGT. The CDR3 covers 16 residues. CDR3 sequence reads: CASSAAYLQGRETQYF. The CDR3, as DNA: TGTGCCAGCAGTGCAGCTTATCTGCAGGGGCGGGAGACCCAGTACTTC.

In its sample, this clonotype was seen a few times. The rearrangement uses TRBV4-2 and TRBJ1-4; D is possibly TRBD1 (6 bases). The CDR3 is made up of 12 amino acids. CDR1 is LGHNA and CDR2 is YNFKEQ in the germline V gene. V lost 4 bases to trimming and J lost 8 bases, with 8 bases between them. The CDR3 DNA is TGTGCCAGCAGCCGAGGGACAGAAAAACTGTTTTTT. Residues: CASSRGTEKLFF.

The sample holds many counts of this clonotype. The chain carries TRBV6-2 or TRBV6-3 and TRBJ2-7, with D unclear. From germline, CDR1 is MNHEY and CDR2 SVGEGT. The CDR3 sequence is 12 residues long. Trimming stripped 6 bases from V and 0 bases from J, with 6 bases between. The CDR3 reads CASRPSSYEQYF. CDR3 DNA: TGTGCCAGCAGACCAAGCTCCTACGAGCAGTACTTC.

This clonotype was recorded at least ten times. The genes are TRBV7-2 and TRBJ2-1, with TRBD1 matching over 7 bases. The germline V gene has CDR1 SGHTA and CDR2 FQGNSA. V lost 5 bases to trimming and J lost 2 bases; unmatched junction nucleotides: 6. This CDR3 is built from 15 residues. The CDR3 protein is CASSPRQGPYNEQFF. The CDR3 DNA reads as TGTGCCAGCAGCCCCAGACAGGGTCCCTACAATGAGCAGTTCTTC.

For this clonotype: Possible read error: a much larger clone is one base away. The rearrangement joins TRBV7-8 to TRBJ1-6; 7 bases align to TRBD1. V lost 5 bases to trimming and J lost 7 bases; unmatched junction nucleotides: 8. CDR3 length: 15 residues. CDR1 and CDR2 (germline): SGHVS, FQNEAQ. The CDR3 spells CASSVGAGGNSPLHF. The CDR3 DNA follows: TGTGCCAGCAGCGTAGGGGCAGGGGGGAATTCACCCCTCCACTTT.

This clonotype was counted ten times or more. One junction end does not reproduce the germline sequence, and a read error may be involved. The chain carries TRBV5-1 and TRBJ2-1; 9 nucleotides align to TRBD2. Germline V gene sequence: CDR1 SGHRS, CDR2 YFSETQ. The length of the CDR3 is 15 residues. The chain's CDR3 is CASSLALAGYNEQFF. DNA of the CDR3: TGTGCCAGCAGCTTGGCACTAGCGGGTTACAATGAGCAGTTCTTC.

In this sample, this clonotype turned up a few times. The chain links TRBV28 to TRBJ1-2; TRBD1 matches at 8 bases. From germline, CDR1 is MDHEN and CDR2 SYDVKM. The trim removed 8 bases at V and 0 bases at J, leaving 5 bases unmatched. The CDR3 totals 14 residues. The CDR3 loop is CASFGQGSNYGYTF. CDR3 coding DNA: TGTGCCAGCTTCGGACAGGGCTCTAACTATGGCTACACCTTC.

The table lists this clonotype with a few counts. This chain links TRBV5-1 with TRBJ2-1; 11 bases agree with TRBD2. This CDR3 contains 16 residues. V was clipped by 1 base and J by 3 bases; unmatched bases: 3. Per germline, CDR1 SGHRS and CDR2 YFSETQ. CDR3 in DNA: TGCGCCAGCAGCTTGACTAGCGGGAGTCTCTACAATGAGCAGTTCTTC. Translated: CASSLTSGSLYNEQFF. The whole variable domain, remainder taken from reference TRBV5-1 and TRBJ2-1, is KAGVTQTPRYLIKTRGQQVTLSCSPISGHRSVSWYQQTPGQGLQFLFEYFSETQRNKGNFPGRFSGRQFSNSRSEMNVSTLELGDSALYLCASSLTSGSLYNEQFFGPGTRLTVL.

The CDR3 is CSSGTSTNGYTF. DNA of the CDR3: TGCAGTTCGGGGACGTCGACGAATGGCTACACCTTC. The rearrangement links TRBV20-1 to TRBJ1-2, with D perhaps TRBD1 (5 bases). Germline CDR1 DFQATT, CDR2 SNEGSKA (reference sequence). The CDR3 length is 12 residues. Trimming shortened V by 8 bases and J by 6 bases, and 16 bases separated the two germline ends.

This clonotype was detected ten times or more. Here the CDR3 DNA reads TGTGCCATCAGTGTACGTGAGGCCTTGGAACTGTTTTTT. Translating it yields CAISVREALELFF. The chain employs TRBV10-3 and TRBJ1-4; no definite D call. This CDR3 region has 13 residues. V was trimmed by 4 bases and J by 12 bases, leaving 15 bases between them. Germline CDR1 reads ENHRY; CDR2 reads SYGVKD.

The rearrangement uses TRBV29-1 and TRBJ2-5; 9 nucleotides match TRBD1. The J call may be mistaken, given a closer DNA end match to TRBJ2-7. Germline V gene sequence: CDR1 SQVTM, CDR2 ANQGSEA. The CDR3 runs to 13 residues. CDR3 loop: CSVPGTGNGEQYF. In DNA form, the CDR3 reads TGCAGCGTTCCCGGGACAGGGAATGGCGAGCAGTACTTC.

CDR3 nucleotides: TGTGCCAGCAAGGGGGTTTATGGTTCACCCCTCCACTTT. It encodes CASKGVYGSPLHF. The chain combines TRBV2 with TRBJ1-6, with a tentative D call TRBD1 (6 bases). Germline-derived CDR1 and CDR2 are SNHLY and FYNNEI. With 7 bases removed from V and 9 bases from J, the gap between germline ends came to 13 bases. The CDR3 totals 13 residues.

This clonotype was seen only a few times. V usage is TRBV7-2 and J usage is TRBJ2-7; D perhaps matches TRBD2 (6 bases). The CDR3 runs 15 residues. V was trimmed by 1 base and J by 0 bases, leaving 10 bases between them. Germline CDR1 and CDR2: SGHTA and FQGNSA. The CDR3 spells CASSLDATSSYEQYF. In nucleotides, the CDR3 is TGTGCCAGCAGCTTAGACGCGACTAGCTCCTACGAGCAGTACTTC.

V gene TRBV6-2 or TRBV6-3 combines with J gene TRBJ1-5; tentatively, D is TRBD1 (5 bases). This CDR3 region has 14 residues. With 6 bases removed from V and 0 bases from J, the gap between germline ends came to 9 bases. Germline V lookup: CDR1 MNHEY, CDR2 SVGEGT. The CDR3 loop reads CASRTDNSNQPQHF. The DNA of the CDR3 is TGTGCCAGCAGGACAGACAATAGCAATCAGCCCCAGCATTTT.

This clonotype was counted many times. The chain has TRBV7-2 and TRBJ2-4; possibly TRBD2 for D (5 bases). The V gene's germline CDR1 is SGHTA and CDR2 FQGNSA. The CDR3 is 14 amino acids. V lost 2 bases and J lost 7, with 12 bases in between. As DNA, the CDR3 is TGTGCCAGCAGCTTACGACTCCCGGGGAACATTCAGTACTTC. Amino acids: CASSLRLPGNIQYF.